These 20 T cell receptor beta chains share one sample of origin, sequenced in a study of neurological immune-mediated disorders. Via MiXCR, TCRdb re-called the 5' RACE reads, giving one row per CDR3 protein. Among about 120,000 distinct CDR3 sequences listed, roughly 3.4% were seen once. Input material: PBMCs. Every receptor here comes from a woman under 40 with multiple sclerosis.

The sample holds many counts of this clonotype. This rearrangement joins TRBV20-1 to TRBJ1-2; 7 nucleotides agree with TRBD1. V dropped 6 bases and J dropped 2; count of bases not matched to a gene: 6. Germline V gene sequence: CDR1 DFQATT, CDR2 SNEGSKA (reference sequence). This CDR3 region has 13 residues. The CDR3 loop reads CSAFGQENYGYTF. CDR3 sequence (DNA): TGCAGTGCCTTTGGACAGGAGAACTATGGCTACACCTTC.

This clonotype appeared a few times. V usage is TRBV5-5 and J usage is TRBJ2-3; D perhaps matches TRBD1 (5 bases). Germline CDR1 is SGHKS and CDR2 is YYEKEE (reference sequence). Trimming removed 2 bases at V and 0 bases at J, with 13 bases between. This CDR3 is built from 16 residues. CDR3 protein: CASSFPLTVSTDTQYF. CDR3 bases: TGTGCCAGCAGCTTCCCTTTGACAGTGAGCACAGATACGCAGTATTTT.

This clonotype has a count of ten or more. The rearrangement uses TRBV7-2 and TRBJ2-3; D unclear. The germline V and J ends were trimmed by 1 base and 0 bases, with 14 bases remaining between them. Germline V lookup: CDR1 SGHTA, CDR2 FQGNSA. The CDR3 contains 17 residues. DNA of the CDR3: TGTGCCAGCAGCTTAGAAATCGGGCCCCGCAGCACAGATACGCAGTATTTT. This codes for CASSLEIGPRSTDTQYF.

This clonotype was observed many times. The rearrangement uses TRBV5-1 and TRBJ2-3, with D maybe TRBD1 (6 bases). CDR1 SGHRS and CDR2 YFSETQ come from the germline V gene. The CDR3 has 18 residues. Trimming cost V 2 bases and J 4 bases, with 23 bases left between them. CDR3 in amino acids: CASSFRPPSSPGADTQYF. CDR3 in DNA: TGCGCCAGCAGCTTCCGACCCCCGAGTAGCCCAGGGGCAGATACGCAGTATTTT. Supplemented by reference TRBV5-1 and TRBJ2-3, the full variable domain reads KAGVTQTPRYLIKTRGQQVTLSCSPISGHRSVSWYQQTPGQGLQFLFEYFSETQRNKGNFPGRFSGRQFSNSRSEMNVSTLELGDSALYLCASSFRPPSSPGADTQYFGPGTRLTVL.

V and J are TRBV20-1 and TRBJ1-2; TRBD1 agrees at 7 bases. The length of the CDR3 is 14 residues. Germline CDR1 DFQATT, CDR2 SNEGSKA (reference sequence). V lost 0 bases, J lost 8 bases, and 9 bases stayed unmatched. The CDR3 reads CSARDRKGARGYTF. The CDR3 coding sequence is TGCAGTGCTAGAGACCGTAAGGGGGCGCGGGGCTACACCTTC.

This clonotype was detected ten times or more. V usage is TRBV13 and J usage is TRBJ1-2; 12 bases map to TRBD1. The CDR3 spans 16 residues. CDR1 and CDR2 (germline): PRHDT, FYEKMQ (reference sequence). Trimming removed 5 bases from V and 4 bases from J; junction bases left unmatched: 8. DNA of the CDR3: TGTGCCAGCAGCGATATGGGGACAGGGGGCGTCTATGGCTACACCTTC. The encoded protein is CASSDMGTGGVYGYTF.

CDR3 DNA sequence: TGCAGCGTTGAAAACAGGCAGAACACTGAAGCTTTCTTT. This gives the protein CSVENRQNTEAFF. The chain is built from TRBV29-1 and TRBJ1-1; TRBD1 is a possible D gene (5 bases). V lost 2 bases and J lost 1, with 8 bases in between. The CDR3 totals 13 residues. Germline CDR1 reads SQVTM; CDR2 reads ANQGSEA.

This clonotype was seen at least ten times. The rearrangement joins TRBV20-1 to TRBJ1-6, with D possibly matching TRBD1 (6 bases). From germline, CDR1 is DFQATT and CDR2 SNEGSKA (reference sequence). Trimming stripped 5 bases from V and 3 bases from J, with 14 bases between. This CDR3 has 15 amino acids. In nucleotides, the CDR3 is TGCAGTGCTCTTGACAGGACAGACTATAATTCACCCCTCCACTTT. Translation gives CSALDRTDYNSPLHF.

In its sample, this clonotype was seen many times. The chain couples TRBV5-1 to TRBJ1-1; D call uncertain. From germline, CDR1 is SGHRS and CDR2 YFSETQ. The CDR3 consists of 14 residues. V gave up 0 bases and J gave up 5 bases, with 11 bases separating them. CDR3 in amino acids: CASSLGPEGTEAFF. As DNA, the CDR3 is TGCGCCAGCAGCTTGGGTCCGGAAGGGACTGAAGCTTTCTTT.

This clonotype was counted many times. The rearrangement joins TRBV7-9 to TRBJ2-1; D is ambiguous. The CDR3 is made up of 12 amino acids. Germline assignment: CDR1 SEHNR and CDR2 FQNEAQ (reference sequence). Trimming removed 6 bases from V and 6 bases from J, with 9 bases in between. CDR3 DNA sequence: TGTGCCAGCAGGGAAAGTGGCAATGAGCAGTTCTTC. Its protein product is CASRESGNEQFF.

This clonotype was seen repeatedly, ten times or more. The chain couples TRBV20-1 to TRBJ2-1, with D unresolved. The CDR3 contains 11 residues. Trimming stripped 7 bases from V and 8 bases from J, with 12 bases between. Germline V gene lookup returns CDR1 DFQATT and CDR2 SNEGSKA (reference sequence). CDR3 bases: TGCAGTGTTATCGGATCGGATGAGCAGTTCTTC. Its translation is CSVIGSDEQFF.

This clonotype has ten or more counts. The chain employs TRBV6-2 or TRBV6-3 and TRBJ2-5; 8 nucleotides agree with TRBD1. CDR1 and CDR2 from the germline V gene are MNHEY and SVGEGT. The CDR3 is 14 amino acids. After removal of 5 bases from V and 1 base from J, the junction contained 3 bases not matched to a gene. The CDR3 reads CASSTGQGQETQYF. In nucleotides, the CDR3 is TGTGCCAGCAGTACCGGACAGGGCCAAGAGACCCAGTACTTC.

This clonotype has ten or more counts. In DNA form, the CDR3 reads TGCGCCAGCAGCCTGGTTTCTGGGATACTCGATGGCTACACCTTC. As protein: CASSLVSGILDGYTF. The chain links TRBV5-1 to TRBJ1-2; D is unclear. V lost 4 bases and J 6 bases, leaving 19 bases between the germline ends. The V gene's germline CDR1 is SGHRS and CDR2 YFSETQ. The CDR3 runs to 15 residues.

Turning to this clonotype: The junction does not match germline at one end; this may be a read error. The chain carries TRBV7-6 and TRBJ2-7; 7 bases align to TRBD2. CDR1 is SGHVS and CDR2 is FNYEAQ in the germline V gene. The CDR3 covers 15 residues. CDR3 DNA sequence: TGTGCCAGCAGCTTCGGGGAGGGGCAGACCTACGCGCAGTACTTC. It translates to CASSFGEGQTYAQYF.

This clonotype came up a few times. The chain has TRBV20-1 and TRBJ2-1; the D is unclear. Trimming removed 2 bases at V and 0 bases at J, with 11 bases between. The CDR3 runs to 15 residues. Germline values: CDR1 DFQATT, CDR2 SNEGSKA (reference sequence). The CDR3 is CSARSPEGSYNEQFF. As DNA, the CDR3 is TGCAGTGCTAGATCCCCCGAAGGCTCCTACAATGAGCAGTTCTTC.

In this sample, this clonotype turned up many times. V is TRBV20-1 and J is TRBJ1-4; D may be TRBD1 (6 bases). The CDR3 loop spans 13 amino acids. CDR1 is DFQATT, CDR2 SNEGSKA, per germline (reference sequence). The V end was cut by 6 bases, the J end by 8 bases, with 16 bases between. The CDR3 protein is CSAPGHLGEKLFF. Written as DNA, the CDR3 is TGCAGTGCCCCGGGACATCTGGGGGAAAAACTGTTTTTT.

This clonotype was counted at least ten times. The chain links TRBV6-2 or TRBV6-3 to TRBJ1-2, with 8 bases identical to TRBD1. Trimming took 7 bases from V and 1 from J; bases not matched to a gene: 11. The CDR3 totals 16 residues. Germline V CDR1 and CDR2: MNHEY, SVGEGT. CDR3 loop: CASTSPRTGNNYGYTF. The CDR3 DNA reads TGTGCCAGCACCTCACCCCGGACAGGGAATAACTATGGCTACACCTTC.

This clonotype was detected ten times or more. The chain has TRBV14 and TRBJ2-1; 7 bases line up with TRBD1. Germline V gives CDR1 SGHDN, CDR2 FVKESK. The CDR3 runs to 14 residues. The V segment lost 4 bases and the J segment 8 bases; nucleotides outside the gene matches: 8. The CDR3 DNA is TGTGCCAGCAGCCGGTACTCAACAGGGGATGAGCAGTTCTTC. Translating gives CASSRYSTGDEQFF.

This clonotype occurred many times. CDR3 coding DNA: TGTGCCAGCAGCTTACGAAGGGGACAGTTCTCCTCTGGAAACACCATATATTTT. Its translation: CASSLRRGQFSSGNTIYF. J is TRBJ1-3 and V is TRBV7-2; 7 nucleotides align to TRBD1. The germline gives CDR1 SGHTA, CDR2 FQGNSA. The CDR3 runs 18 residues. After removal of 2 bases from V and 0 bases from J, the junction contained 10 bases not matched to a gene.

In its sample, this clonotype was seen many times. The chain joins TRBV5-1 to TRBJ2-5; D gene unclear. Germline V gives CDR1 SGHRS, CDR2 YFSETQ. Trimming pared 0 bases from V and 4 bases from J, leaving 13 bases between. The CDR3 runs 15 residues. The CDR3 region has the DNA TGCGCCAGCAGCTTGGAGCTAGTCCCGCCAGAGACCCAGTACTTC. This encodes CASSLELVPPETQYF. Supplemented by reference TRBV5-1 and TRBJ2-5, the full variable domain reads KAGVTQTPRYLIKTRGQQVTLSCSPISGHRSVSWYQQTPGQGLQFLFEYFSETQRNKGNFPGRFSGRQFSNSRSEMNVSTLELGDSALYLCASSLELVPPETQYFGPGTRLLVL.